The 18 T cell receptor beta chains listed next were all sequenced from one sample in a study of OX40 agonist ivuxolimab in advanced cancers. Measured with immunoSEQ multiplex PCR; TCRdb has only the in-frame clones, and not every one. The repertoire consists of roughly 25,000 clones, with 70% to 90% occurring once and the leading ten covering approximately 19%. The input for sequencing was CD4+ or CD8+ T cells sorted from blood, taken in a trial of the OX40 agonist ivuxolimab. All receptors derive from an adult with an advanced solid tumor such as melanoma, head and neck, liver or kidney cancer.

Notes on this clone: Other DNA sequences within the sample encode an identical CDR3. The rearrangement joins TRBV27 to TRBJ2-2; the D gene could be TRBD1 or TRBD2 (5 bases each). Deletions cut 9 bases from V and 3 bases from J, with 14 bases between. This CDR3 has 14 amino acids. Per the germline V gene, CDR1 is MNHEY and CDR2 is SMNVEV (reference sequence). The CDR3 DNA sequence: TGTGCCAGTCACTCGGGGCTGGACACCGGGGAGCTGTTTTTT. It specifies CASHSGLDTGELFF.

CDR3 region: CAISDRLAPSSYNEQFF. DNA for the CDR3: TGTGCCATCAGTGACCGACTAGCTCCAAGCTCCTACAATGAGCAGTTCTTC. V usage is TRBV10-3 and J usage is TRBJ2-1; 7 nucleotides align to TRBD2. CDR1 is ENHRY, CDR2 SYGVKD, per germline. This CDR3 has 17 amino acids. V trimming: 3 bases; J trimming: 0 bases; junction bases outside the gene matches: 8.

V is TRBV5-1 and J is TRBJ2-7, with D perhaps given as TRBD1 or TRBD2 (5 bases each). The V gene's germline CDR1 is SGHRS and CDR2 YFSETQ. Trimming took 5 bases from V and 3 from J, leaving 12 bases between them. The CDR3 covers 13 residues. The CDR3 loop is CASRPGAGYEQYF. In nucleotides, the CDR3 is TGCGCCAGCAGACCCGGGGCGGGCTACGAGCAGTACTTC.

The rearrangement uses TRBV10-1 and TRBJ2-1; D possibly corresponds to TRBD1 (6 bases). V lost 2 bases and J lost 7, with 12 bases in between. This CDR3 region has 14 residues. Germline V gene lookup returns CDR1 WNHNN and CDR2 SYGVQD (reference sequence). CDR3 region: CASSETGTRNEQFF. The CDR3 DNA follows: TGCGCCAGCAGTGAGACTGGGACAAGGAATGAGCAGTTCTTC.

The genes are TRBV28 and TRBJ1-5; the D is unclear. This CDR3 is built from 15 residues. Trimming stripped 3 bases from V and 0 bases from J, with 9 bases between. The germline V gene encodes CDR1 MDHEN and CDR2 SYDVKM. The CDR3 DNA is TGTGCCAGCAGTTTTGAGGGTTATAGCAATCAGCCCCAGCATTTT. Translating it yields CASSFEGYSNQPQHF.

V and J are TRBV2 and TRBJ2-1; no clear D. The CDR3 extends over 12 amino acids. V was cut by 7 bases and J by 8 bases, with 12 bases left in between. CDR1 is SNHLY and CDR2 is FYNNEI in the germline V gene. This CDR3 is CASKFFTYEQFF. The DNA of the CDR3 is TGTGCCAGCAAGTTCTTTACCTATGAGCAGTTCTTC.

This chain connects TRBV19 to TRBJ1-1; weak D call: TRBD1 (5 bases). There are 15 residues in the CDR3. Germline V CDR1 and CDR2: LNHDA, SQIVND (reference sequence). Deletions cut 3 bases from V and 5 bases from J, with 16 bases between. For the CDR3, the DNA is TGTGCCAGTAGTATTTGGACTGGGGGAGGGACTGAAGCTTTCTTT. Translation: CASSIWTGGGTEAFF.

This chain joins TRBV6-5 and TRBJ2-1; tentative D call: TRBD2 (6 bases). Germline V gene lookup returns CDR1 MNHEY and CDR2 SVGAGI. Trimming took off 2 bases at V and 9 bases at J, with 17 bases between the two ends. The CDR3 is 15 residues long. In DNA form, the CDR3 reads TGTGCCAGCAGTTACGCGCTATTTGAGGAGGGTGAGCAGTTCTTC. Protein: CASSYALFEEGEQFF.

The chain links TRBV9 to TRBJ2-3; 8 bases line up with TRBD2. The germline V gene has CDR1 SGDLS and CDR2 YYNGEE. The junction had 5 bases not matched to a gene; V was cut back by 0 bases and J by 5 bases. This CDR3 has 15 residues. CDR3 sequence: CASSVATGGGDTQYF. CDR3 bases: TGTGCCAGCAGCGTAGCTACGGGAGGGGGAGATACGCAGTATTTT.

The chain joins TRBV7-6 to TRBJ2-3; 9 bases are a match to TRBD2. Germline V gene data show CDR1 as SGHVS and CDR2 as FNYEAQ. The CDR3 sequence is 14 residues long. Germline trimming cut 2 bases from V and 6 bases from J; bases unmatched to any gene: 3. CDR3 DNA: TGTGCCAGCAGCTTATGGACTAGCGTTGATACGCAGTATTTT. This gives the protein CASSLWTSVDTQYF.

The genes are TRBV7-9 and TRBJ2-2; possibly TRBD1 or TRBD2 for D (6 bases each). CDR3 size: 15 residues. The germline V gene has CDR1 SEHNR and CDR2 FQNEAQ (reference sequence). The V and J ends lost 4 bases and 6 bases respectively, with 15 bases between them. The CDR3 region is CASSSGATRPGELFF. CDR3 coding DNA: TGTGCCAGCAGCTCGGGGGCGACTAGACCCGGGGAGCTGTTTTTT.

The chain carries TRBV19 and TRBJ2-7; the D call may be TRBD1 or TRBD2 (5 bases each). V shed 3 bases and J shed 3 bases, with 9 bases lying between them. This CDR3 spans 13 amino acids. Germline V gene lookup returns CDR1 LNHDA and CDR2 SQIVND (reference sequence). The CDR3 DNA reads TGTGCCAGTAGTATGGGGACCAACTACGAGCAGTACTTC. This gives the protein CASSMGTNYEQYF.

This sequence joins TRBV19 and TRBJ2-3; 8 bases are shared with TRBD2. The CDR3 sequence is 16 residues long. Trimming removed 3 bases from V and 2 bases from J; junction bases left unmatched: 7. Germline V CDR1 and CDR2: LNHDA, SQIVND (reference sequence). CDR3 DNA: TGTGCCAGTAGTATGTTGGCGGGGGGCACCACAGATACGCAGTATTTT. Its translation is CASSMLAGGTTDTQYF.

The chain is built from TRBV20-1 and TRBJ2-7; unclear D gene. The CDR3 is 11 amino acids. CDR1 is DFQATT and CDR2 is SNEGSKA in the germline V gene (reference sequence). With 6 bases removed from V and 3 bases from J, the gap between germline ends came to 9 bases. DNA for the CDR3: TGCAGTGCCCCCGACAACTACGAGCAGTACTTC. As protein: CSAPDNYEQYF.

This chain links TRBV19 with TRBJ1-1; tentatively, D is TRBD1 (5 bases). The CDR3 has 13 amino acids. Germline CDR1 is LNHDA and CDR2 is SQIVND (reference sequence). Deletions cut 8 bases from V and 3 bases from J, with 13 bases between. CDR3 sequence (DNA): TGTGCCAGTGACTACGGGACCGACACTGAAGCTTTCTTT. Protein product: CASDYGTDTEAFF.

The chain carries TRBV5-6 and TRBJ2-2; unclear D gene. V shed 1 base and J shed 8 bases, with 12 bases lying between them. The V gene's germline CDR1 is SGHDT and CDR2 YYEEEE. CDR3 length: 14 amino acids. CDR3 DNA: TGTGCCAGCAGCTTGTATTGGGTAACGGGGGAGCTGTTTTTT. Amino acid sequence: CASSLYWVTGELFF.

V is TRBV13 and J is TRBJ2-5; tentative D call: TRBD1 (6 bases). V lost 6 bases and J lost 5, with 13 bases in between. The CDR3 is 13 amino acids. Germline V gives CDR1 PRHDT, CDR2 FYEKMQ (reference sequence). CDR3 sequence (DNA): TGTGCCAGCAGTCACAGGGAACGGGAGACCCAGTACTTC. Translating gives CASSHRERETQYF.

The chain combines TRBV6-5 with TRBJ1-2, with D possibly being TRBD1 (5 bases). The V end was cut by 2 bases, the J end by 6 bases, with 10 bases between. CDR3 size: 13 residues. Germline CDR1 reads MNHEY; CDR2 reads SVGAGI. The CDR3 region has the DNA TGTGCCAGCAGTTACGAGGGGAGAGATGGCTACACCTTC. Protein: CASSYEGRDGYTF.